What follows are 28 T cell receptor beta chains derived from one specimen sequenced in a study of Ad26.COV2.S vaccination and SARS-CoV-2 variants. Assay: immunoSEQ multiplex PCR; the TCRdb copy retains only in-frame clones and omits some. The sample includes 290,000 or so clones, about 89% of them seen just once. Treatment meaning: some 19 received Ad26.COV2.S at low or high dose, single or two shots; a few received placebo; per-sample allocation not given. Specimens were obtained on day 63 following the first vaccine or placebo injection. Here the sequenced sample was peripheral blood, taken in a trial of Ad26.COV2.S vaccine versus placebo. The receptors were sampled from a person between 18 and 60 years old who received the Ad26.COV2.S COVID-19 vaccine or a placebo.

The gene calls are TRBV7-2 and TRBJ2-3; maybe TRBD2 (5 bases). V was cut by 10 bases and J by 0 bases, with 17 bases left in between. This CDR3 contains 15 residues. The germline V gene encodes CDR1 SGHTA and CDR2 FQGNSA. The CDR3 loop reads CATDIEAVSTDTQYF. DNA for the CDR3: TGTGCCACTGACATTGAAGCGGTTAGCACAGATACGCAGTATTTT.

This clone was detected once. CDR3 residues: CASRLRTSDRNEQFF. DNA for the CDR3: TGTGCCAGCAGGCTCAGGACTAGCGATCGAAATGAGCAGTTCTTC. V usage is TRBV11-2 and J usage is TRBJ2-1; TRBD2 aligns across 9 bases. The CDR3 is made up of 15 amino acids. Germline V lookup: CDR1 SGHAT, CDR2 FQNNGV. Trimming cost V 6 bases and J 7 bases; bases outside gene matches: 10.

The V call is TRBV30, the J call TRBJ1-3; 7 bases are shared with TRBD1. The CDR3 contains 14 residues. Losses at the gene ends were 2 bases for V and 0 bases for J; bases not matched to a gene: 1. The germline gives CDR1 GTSNPN, CDR2 SVGIG (reference sequence). The CDR3 coding sequence is TGTGCCTGGAGTCCAGGGGGCTCTGGAAACACCATATATTTT. Protein: CAWSPGGSGNTIYF.

The rearrangement uses TRBV7-2 and TRBJ1-2; D is undetermined. Per the germline V gene, CDR1 is SGHTA and CDR2 is FQGNSA. Trimming removed 7 bases at V and 4 bases at J, with 19 bases between. The CDR3 runs to 15 residues. In nucleotides, the CDR3 is TGTGCCAGCACCCAAAACGACGGCATCTTCTATGGCTACACCTTC. Translated: CASTQNDGIFYGYTF. The variable domain in full, with the rest retrieved from reference TRBV7-2 and TRBJ1-2, is GAGVSQSPSNKVTEKGKDVELRCDPISGHTALYWYRQSLGQGLEFLIYFQGNSAPDKSGLPSDRFSAERTGGSVSTLTIQRTQQEDSAVYLCASTQNDGIFYGYTFGSGTRLTVV.

The chain has TRBV15 and TRBJ2-3; 7 nucleotides agree with TRBD1. The CDR3 is 13 amino acids. Germline V gene data show CDR1 as LNHNV and CDR2 as YYDKDF (reference sequence). V was pared by 2 bases and J by 5 bases, with 1 base of the junction left unmatched. The DNA for the CDR3 is TGTGCCACCAGCAGACGACAGGGAGATACGCAGTATTTT. The encoded protein is CATSRRQGDTQYF.

The V and J genes are TRBV4-1 and TRBJ2-7; D possibly corresponds to TRBD2 (5 bases). The germline CDR1 and CDR2 sequences are MGHRA and YSYEKL. The CDR3 length is 11 residues. Trimming pared 0 bases from V and 13 bases from J, leaving 10 bases between. CDR3 amino acids: CASSQDPRAYF. The CDR3 region has the DNA TGCGCCAGCAGCCAAGATCCGCGGGCCTACTTC.

This sequence joins TRBV2 and TRBJ1-1; weak D call: TRBD1 (6 bases). Trimming stripped 3 bases from V and 0 bases from J, with 8 bases between. The CDR3 is 14 residues long. Germline V gene sequence: CDR1 SNHLY, CDR2 FYNNEI. The CDR3 DNA reads TGTGCCAGCAGTGATAGGGGGATGAACACTGAAGCTTTCTTT. This sequence encodes CASSDRGMNTEAFF.

This clone was counted many times. The chain uses TRBV6-6 and TRBJ1-2, with a tentative D call TRBD1 (5 bases). The CDR3 covers 13 residues. V lost 5 bases and J lost 4, with 11 bases in between. Germline V gives CDR1 MNHNY, CDR2 SVGAGI (reference sequence). CDR3 sequence reads: CASSPDSGYGYTF. The DNA for the CDR3 is TGTGCCAGCAGTCCCGACAGCGGCTATGGCTACACCTTC.

V and J are TRBV27 and TRBJ1-1, with D unclear. V shed 6 bases and J shed 0 bases, with 14 bases lying between them. CDR3 length: 15 residues. Germline values: CDR1 MNHEY, CDR2 SMNVEV (reference sequence). The CDR3 DNA reads TGTGCCAGCAGGGGTTGGCGGATAGTGAACACTGAAGCTTTCTTT. Protein: CASRGWRIVNTEAFF.

This chain links TRBV2 with TRBJ1-6; D call uncertain. CDR3 length: 14 amino acids. V lost 2 bases and J 10 bases, leaving 12 bases between the germline ends. Per germline, CDR1 SNHLY and CDR2 FYNNEI. CDR3 DNA sequence: TGTGCCAGCAGTGAAAATGGTTCAATATCACCCCTCCACTTT. Its protein product is CASSENGSISPLHF.

The sample holds a few counts of this clone. V gene TRBV30 combines with J gene TRBJ1-5; D remains unclear. The CDR3 contains 13 residues. Germline V lookup: CDR1 GTSNPN, CDR2 SVGIG (reference sequence). The V gene lost 4 bases and the J gene lost 1 base, with 8 bases spanning the gap. CDR3 region: CAWKGQSNQPQHF. In DNA form, the CDR3 reads TGTGCCTGGAAGGGTCAAAGCAATCAGCCCCAGCATTTT.

This rearrangement joins TRBV6-2 or TRBV6-3 to TRBJ2-3; possible D gene TRBD1, 5 bases. The CDR3 is made up of 18 amino acids. The ends were cut back, 0 bases at V and 0 bases at J, with 16 bases in the middle. Germline-derived CDR1 and CDR2 are MNHEY and SVGEGT. The chain's CDR3 is CASSYSGRSRSSTDTQYF. The CDR3 coding sequence is TGTGCCAGCAGTTACTCGGGGCGGAGTCGGAGTAGCACAGATACGCAGTATTTT.

The chain carries TRBV9 and TRBJ1-3; tentative D call: TRBD1 (6 bases). CDR1 SGDLS and CDR2 YYNGEE come from the germline V gene. The CDR3 has 15 amino acids. Trimming removed 3 bases at V and 3 bases at J, with 13 bases between. The CDR3 region has the DNA TGTGCCAGCAGCGGGAACAGGGAGGGTGGAAACACCATATATTTT. Translation gives CASSGNREGGNTIYF.

The chain employs TRBV27 and TRBJ2-2; D may match TRBD1 or TRBD2 (5 bases each). The germline CDR1 and CDR2 sequences are MNHEY and SMNVEV (reference sequence). The CDR3 spans 17 residues. Trimming removed 4 bases from V and 0 bases from J, with 15 bases in between. The CDR3 here is CASSSRTGTANTGELFF. In nucleotides, the CDR3 is TGTGCCAGCAGTTCCCGGACGGGGACCGCGAACACCGGGGAGCTGTTTTTT.

The J gene is TRBJ2-2, the V gene TRBV9, with TRBD2 matching over 12 bases. The CDR3 loop spans 16 amino acids. CDR1 and CDR2 (germline): SGDLS, YYNGEE. V shed 2 bases and J 5 bases; nucleotides not matched to a gene: 4. The CDR3 reads CASSVSGLAGTGELFF. In DNA form, the CDR3 reads TGTGCCAGCAGCGTGTCGGGACTAGCGGGTACCGGGGAGCTGTTTTTT.

CDR3 sequence reads: CSASLLVSEQYF. CDR3 nucleotides: TGCAGTGCTAGTCTTCTAGTCAGCGAGCAGTACTTC. The chain links TRBV20-1 to TRBJ2-7; the D is unclear. This CDR3 comprises 12 residues. V was clipped by 3 bases and J by 6 bases, with 12 bases between them. Germline CDR1 is DFQATT and CDR2 is SNEGSKA (reference sequence).

The chain's CDR3 is CASSIGTGPVYEQYF. For the CDR3, the DNA is TGTGCCAGTAGTATCGGGACAGGTCCTGTCTACGAGCAGTACTTC. The genes are TRBV19 and TRBJ2-7; 8 bases line up with TRBD1. The V segment lost 3 bases and the J segment 3 bases; nucleotides outside the gene matches: 7. Germline CDR1 reads LNHDA; CDR2 reads SQIVND (reference sequence). The CDR3 spans 15 residues.

V is TRBV7-2 and J is TRBJ1-3, with 7 bases lining up with TRBD1. The junction had 12 bases not matched to a gene; V was cut back by 4 bases and J by 3 bases. CDR3 length: 17 amino acids. Germline loops: CDR1 SGHTA, CDR2 FQGNSA. The CDR3, as DNA: TGTGCCAGCAGCTCTACGTCCTGGACAGGTTTTGGAAACACCATATATTTT. Translating it yields CASSSTSWTGFGNTIYF.

This clone was found once. V gene TRBV27 combines with J gene TRBJ2-2; D call uncertain. The CDR3 consists of 14 residues. Per the germline V gene, CDR1 is MNHEY and CDR2 is SMNVEV (reference sequence). Trimming took 3 bases from V and 5 from J, leaving 10 bases between them. The CDR3 is CASSFRLTTGELFF. CDR3 in DNA: TGTGCCAGCAGTTTCCGACTCACGACCGGGGAGCTGTTTTTT.

The chain recombines TRBV11-3 with TRBJ2-7; D gene ambiguous. Per the germline V gene, CDR1 is SGHNT and CDR2 is YENEEA. The germline V and J ends were trimmed by 6 bases and 0 bases, with 6 bases remaining between them. The CDR3 is made up of 12 amino acids. CDR3 nucleotide sequence: TGTGCCAGCAGATACCGCTCCTACGAGCAGTACTTC. The encoded protein is CASRYRSYEQYF.

The rearrangement uses TRBV5-1 and TRBJ1-3; TRBD1 is a possible D gene (6 bases). Germline V CDR1 and CDR2: SGHRS, YFSETQ. V lost 4 bases and J 0 bases, leaving 11 bases between the germline ends. The CDR3 totals 15 residues. This CDR3 reads CASSLQGSSGNTIYF. In nucleotides, the CDR3 is TGCGCCAGCAGCCTCCAGGGGAGCTCTGGAAACACCATATATTTT.

The chain couples TRBV27 to TRBJ1-1; the match to TRBD1 covers 9 bases. V lost 5 bases and J lost 3; bases outside the gene matches: 10. This CDR3 contains 16 residues. From germline, CDR1 is MNHEY and CDR2 SMNVEV (reference sequence). CDR3 loop: CASSRGGTGSDTEAFF. The DNA for the CDR3 is TGTGCCAGCAGTAGAGGGGGGACAGGGTCGGACACTGAAGCTTTCTTT.

The chain carries TRBV7-9 and TRBJ1-1; D gene ambiguous. Germline V gene sequence: CDR1 SEHNR, CDR2 FQNEAQ (reference sequence). V lost 1 base to trimming and J lost 3 bases, with 6 bases between them. The CDR3 is made up of 13 amino acids. In DNA, the CDR3 is TGTGCCAGCAGCTTAGGGTCGGACACTGAAGCTTTCTTT. Translated: CASSLGSDTEAFF.

V and J are TRBV30 and TRBJ1-5; D may be TRBD1 (5 bases). The germline V and J ends were trimmed by 2 bases and 6 bases, with 8 bases remaining between them. The CDR3 loop spans 12 amino acids. Germline V gives CDR1 GTSNPN, CDR2 SVGIG (reference sequence). CDR3 sequence: CAWSFGGQPQHF. In DNA form, the CDR3 reads TGTGCCTGGAGTTTTGGGGGTCAGCCCCAGCATTTT.

This chain uses TRBV10-2 with TRBJ1-3; D gene ambiguous. Germline V gene lookup returns CDR1 WSHSY and CDR2 SAAADI. The CDR3 totals 18 residues. V dropped 2 bases and J dropped 4 bases, with 21 bases sitting between them. The CDR3 spells CASSEHPHVRDDGNTIYF. CDR3 sequence (DNA): TGCGCCAGCAGTGAGCACCCGCATGTAAGAGATGACGGAAACACCATATATTTT.

Only one count was recorded for this clone. The rearrangement uses TRBV12-5 and TRBJ2-3, with 8 nucleotides matching TRBD1. The V gene's germline CDR1 is LGHNT and CDR2 FRNRAP. Trimming at V came to 6 bases and at J to 2 bases, leaving 7 bases not matched to a gene. This CDR3 is 15 amino acids long. As DNA, the CDR3 is TGTGCTAGTGGGGTAACAGGGGGAACCACAGATACGCAGTATTTT. It specifies CASGVTGGTTDTQYF. The whole variable domain, filled in from reference TRBV12-5 and TRBJ2-3, reads DARVTQTPRHKVTEMGQEVTMRCQPILGHNTVFWYRQTMMQGLELLAYFRNRAPLDDSGMPKDRFSAEMPDATLATLKIQPSEPRDSAVYFCASGVTGGTTDTQYFGPGTRLTVL.

This clone was picked up one time. The chain combines TRBV11-1 with TRBJ1-2; D is unresolved. The germline V and J ends were trimmed by 7 bases and 4 bases, with 16 bases remaining between them. CDR3 length: 14 amino acids. In germline, CDR1 is SGHAT, CDR2 FQDESV (reference sequence). In DNA form, the CDR3 reads TGTGCCAGCACCCCGCGGACGGGAGCCTATGGCTACACCTTC. Translating it yields CASTPRTGAYGYTF.

Turning to this clone: Within the sample, other DNA sequences also encode this same CDR3. The chain uses TRBV5-4 and TRBJ2-1; 11 bases agree with TRBD2. The CDR3 covers 15 residues. V lost 4 bases and J lost 4; bases outside the gene matches: 4. The germline V gene has CDR1 SGHNT and CDR2 YYREEE (reference sequence). CDR3 sequence reads: CASSRTSGSYNEQFF. Here the CDR3 DNA reads TGTGCCAGCAGCCGAACTAGCGGGAGTTACAATGAGCAGTTCTTC.